This T cell receptor (beta chain) comes out of a study of cytotoxic CD8 clonotypes in ibrutinib-treated CLL. With 7 bases clipped from V and 6 bases from J, the junction kept 15 bases outside the gene matches. This CDR3 comprises 16 residues. The germline V gene encodes CDR1 MNHEY and CDR2 SMNVEV (reference sequence). Repertoires were generated with immunoSEQ multiplex PCR, while TCRdb's copy carries only in-frame clones and drops some. Among under 50,000 clones, approximately 71% were seen once, and the ten largest hold approximately 7%. The source is a human donor with chronic lymphocytic leukemia. This rearrangement joins TRBV27 to TRBJ2-1; TRBD2 matches at 7 bases. Here the sequenced sample was PBMCs, taken at disease progression, from a patient treated with ibrutinib. CDR3 sequence (DNA): TGTGCCAGCACTTGGGCGGGCGGGAGTCTCGGCAATGAGCAGTTCTTC. Translated: CASTWAGGSLGNEQFF.